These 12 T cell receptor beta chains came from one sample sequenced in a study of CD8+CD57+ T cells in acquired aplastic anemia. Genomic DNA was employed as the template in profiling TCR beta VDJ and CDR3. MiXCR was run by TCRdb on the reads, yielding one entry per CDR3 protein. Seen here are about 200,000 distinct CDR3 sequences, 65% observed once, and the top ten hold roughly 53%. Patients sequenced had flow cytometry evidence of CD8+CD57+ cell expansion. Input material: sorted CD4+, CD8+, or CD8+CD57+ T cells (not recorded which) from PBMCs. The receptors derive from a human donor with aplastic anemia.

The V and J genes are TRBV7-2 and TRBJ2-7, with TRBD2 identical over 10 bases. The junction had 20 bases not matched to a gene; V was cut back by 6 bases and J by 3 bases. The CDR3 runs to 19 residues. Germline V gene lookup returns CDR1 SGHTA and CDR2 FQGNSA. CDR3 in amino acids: CASRGRGKLIAGGLYEQYF. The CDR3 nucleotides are TGTGCCAGCAGGGGCCGGGGGAAACTTATAGCGGGGGGACTCTACGAGCAGTACTTC.

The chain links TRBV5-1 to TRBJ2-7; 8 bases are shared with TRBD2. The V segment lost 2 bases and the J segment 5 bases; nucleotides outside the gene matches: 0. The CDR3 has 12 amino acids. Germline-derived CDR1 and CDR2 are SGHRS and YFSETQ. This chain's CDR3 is CASSLLADEQYF. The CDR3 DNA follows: TGCGCCAGCAGCTTACTAGCGGACGAGCAGTACTTC.

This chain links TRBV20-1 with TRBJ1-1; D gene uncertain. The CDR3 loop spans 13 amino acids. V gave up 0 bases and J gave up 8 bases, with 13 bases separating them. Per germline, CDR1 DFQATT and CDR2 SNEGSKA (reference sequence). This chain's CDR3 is CSARDTGLREAFF. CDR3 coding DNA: TGCAGTGCTAGAGACACCGGGCTTAGGGAAGCTTTCTTT.

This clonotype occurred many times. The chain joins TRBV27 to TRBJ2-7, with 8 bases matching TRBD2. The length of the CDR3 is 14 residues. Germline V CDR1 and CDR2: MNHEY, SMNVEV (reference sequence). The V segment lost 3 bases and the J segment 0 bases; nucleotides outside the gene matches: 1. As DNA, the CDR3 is TGTGCCAGCAGTTTGCGGGGGGACTCCTACGAGCAGTACTTC. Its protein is CASSLRGDSYEQYF.

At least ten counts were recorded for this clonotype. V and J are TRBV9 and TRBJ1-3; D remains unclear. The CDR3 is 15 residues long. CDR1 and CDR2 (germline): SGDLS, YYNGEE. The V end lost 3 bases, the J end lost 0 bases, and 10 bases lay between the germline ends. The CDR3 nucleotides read TGTGCCAGCAGCGGGTCGCGGAACTCTGGAAACACCATATATTTT. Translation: CASSGSRNSGNTIYF.

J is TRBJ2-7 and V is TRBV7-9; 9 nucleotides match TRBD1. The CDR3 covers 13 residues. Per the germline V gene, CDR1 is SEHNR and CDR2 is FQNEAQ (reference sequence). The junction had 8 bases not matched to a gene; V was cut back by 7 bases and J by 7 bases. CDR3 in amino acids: CASKGQGLGEQYF. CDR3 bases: TGTGCCAGCAAGGGACAGGGTTTAGGGGAGCAGTACTTC.

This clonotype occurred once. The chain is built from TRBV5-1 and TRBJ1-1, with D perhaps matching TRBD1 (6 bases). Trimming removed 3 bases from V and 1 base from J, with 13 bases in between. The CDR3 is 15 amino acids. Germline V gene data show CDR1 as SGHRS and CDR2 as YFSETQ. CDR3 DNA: TGCGCCAGCAGCTCCCGGGGGCGGACGAACACTGAAGCTTTCTTT. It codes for CASSSRGRTNTEAFF.

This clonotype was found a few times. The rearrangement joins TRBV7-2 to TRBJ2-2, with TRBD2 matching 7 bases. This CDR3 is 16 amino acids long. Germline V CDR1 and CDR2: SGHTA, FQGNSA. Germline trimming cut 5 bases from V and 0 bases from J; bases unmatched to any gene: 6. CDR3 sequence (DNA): TGTGCCAGCAGCCTCGACGGGGGGACGAACACCGGGGAGCTGTTTTTT. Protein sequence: CASSLDGGTNTGELFF.

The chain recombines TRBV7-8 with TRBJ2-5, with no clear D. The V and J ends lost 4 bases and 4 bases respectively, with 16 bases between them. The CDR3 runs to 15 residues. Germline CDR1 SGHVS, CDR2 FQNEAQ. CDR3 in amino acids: CASSSSSHRTETQYF. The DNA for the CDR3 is TGTGCCAGCAGCTCGTCCAGCCACAGAACAGAGACCCAGTACTTC.

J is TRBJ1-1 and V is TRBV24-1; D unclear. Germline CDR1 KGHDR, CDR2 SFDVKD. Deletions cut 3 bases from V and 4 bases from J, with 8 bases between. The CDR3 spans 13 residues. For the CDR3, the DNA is TGTGCCACCAGTGATAAGCGGCTCACTGAAGCTTTCTTT. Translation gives CATSDKRLTEAFF.

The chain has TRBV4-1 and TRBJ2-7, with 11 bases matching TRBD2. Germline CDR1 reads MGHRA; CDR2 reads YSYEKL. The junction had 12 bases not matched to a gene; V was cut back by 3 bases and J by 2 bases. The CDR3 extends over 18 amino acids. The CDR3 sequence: CASSHDSGGGSGTYEQYF. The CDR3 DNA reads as TGCGCCAGCAGCCATGATAGCGGGGGGGGTTCTGGCACCTACGAGCAGTACTTC.

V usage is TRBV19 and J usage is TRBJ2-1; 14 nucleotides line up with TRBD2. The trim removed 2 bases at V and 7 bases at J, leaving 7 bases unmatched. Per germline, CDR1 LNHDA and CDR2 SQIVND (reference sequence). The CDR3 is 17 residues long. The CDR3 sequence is CASSIKRGLAGDNEQFF. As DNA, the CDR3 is TGTGCCAGTAGTATAAAGCGGGGACTAGCGGGAGATAATGAGCAGTTCTTC. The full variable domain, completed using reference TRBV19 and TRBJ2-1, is DGGITQSPKYLFRKEGQNVTLSCEQNLNHDAMYWYRQDPGQGLRLIYYSQIVNDFQKGDIAEGYSVSREKKESFPLTVTSAQKNPTAFYLCASSIKRGLAGDNEQFFGPGTRLTVL.